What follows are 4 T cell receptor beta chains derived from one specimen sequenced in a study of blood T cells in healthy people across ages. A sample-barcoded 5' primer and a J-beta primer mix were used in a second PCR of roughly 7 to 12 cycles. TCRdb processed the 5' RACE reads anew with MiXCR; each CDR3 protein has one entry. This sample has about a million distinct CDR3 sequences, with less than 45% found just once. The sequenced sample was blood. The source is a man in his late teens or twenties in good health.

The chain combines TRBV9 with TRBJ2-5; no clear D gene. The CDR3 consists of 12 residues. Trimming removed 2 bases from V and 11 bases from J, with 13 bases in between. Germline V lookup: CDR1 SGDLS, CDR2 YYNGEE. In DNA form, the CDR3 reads TGTGCCAGCAGCGTCAGGCACAATGAGCAGTACTTC. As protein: CASSVRHNEQYF.

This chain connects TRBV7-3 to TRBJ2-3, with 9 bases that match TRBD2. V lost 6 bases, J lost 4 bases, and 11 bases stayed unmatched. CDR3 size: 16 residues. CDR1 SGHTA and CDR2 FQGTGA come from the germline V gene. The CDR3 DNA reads TGTGCCAGCAGTTTAGCGGGGGCTATGGGTTCAGATACGCAGTATTTT. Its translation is CASSLAGAMGSDTQYF.

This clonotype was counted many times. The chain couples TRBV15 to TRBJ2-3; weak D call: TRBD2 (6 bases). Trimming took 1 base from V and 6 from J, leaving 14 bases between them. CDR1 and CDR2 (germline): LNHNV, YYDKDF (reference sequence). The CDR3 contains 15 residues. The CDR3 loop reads CATSRAFGGTDTQYF. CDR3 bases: TGTGCCACCAGCAGAGCATTCGGGGGAACCGATACGCAGTATTTT.

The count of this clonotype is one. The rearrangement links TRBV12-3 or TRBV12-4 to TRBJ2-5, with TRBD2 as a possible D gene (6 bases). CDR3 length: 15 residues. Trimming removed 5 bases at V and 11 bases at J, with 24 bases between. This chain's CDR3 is CASSTDYPKGDEQYF. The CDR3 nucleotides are TGTGCCAGCAGTACGGACTACCCCAAAGGCGATGAGCAGTACTTC.